Following are 9 T cell receptor beta chains from one sample sequenced in a study of breast tumors, draining lymph nodes, adjacent tissues (dated by TCRdb to between 2015 and 2016). Lymph node samples were obtained from the axillary draining lymph nodes of breast cancer patients. Library generation was performed with multiplex PCR. The reads were generated on an Illumina HiSeq 2000. Clones were called with MiXCR by TCRdb after fastp trimmed the public reads at Q25, and only in-frame beta chains were retained. CDR3 protein duplicates are merged, each entry listing the most common genes and DNA. The sample table holds roughly 80,000 distinct CDR3 sequences, of which roughly a fifth were seen once. The ten largest make up 2% to 3% of the sample. Sequenced: axillary lymph node tissue. These receptors all come from a female donor with breast cancer. Some clones in this sample may be carry-over from other donors' samples.

This clonotype has at least ten counts. This chain links TRBV6-5 with TRBJ2-5; TRBD2 matches at 8 bases. The CDR3 extends over 16 amino acids. Trimming took 5 bases from V and 0 from J; bases not matched to a gene: 8. The germline CDR1 and CDR2 sequences are MNHEY and SVGAGI. CDR3 loop: CASSPSGSPYQETQYF. The CDR3 DNA reads as TGTGCCAGCAGTCCAAGCGGGAGCCCGTACCAAGAGACCCAGTACTTC.

A note on this clonotype: It may be a read error: a sequence one base away is much more abundant. This chain joins TRBV6-5 and TRBJ1-5; the D is unclear. Germline assignment: CDR1 MNHEY and CDR2 SVGAGI. CDR3 length: 13 amino acids. V was cut by 5 bases and J by 6 bases, with 11 bases left in between. In DNA, the CDR3 is TGTGCCAGCAGTACTCCCGGTGGTCAGCCCCAGCATTTT. The encoded protein is CASSTPGGQPQHF.

This clonotype was recorded at least ten times. J is TRBJ2-7 and V is TRBV10-1, with a weak D call TRBD2 (6 bases). The CDR3 has 15 residues. V lost 10 bases to trimming and J lost 0 bases, with 19 bases between them. Looked up from germline, CDR1 is WNHNN and CDR2 is SYGVQD (reference sequence). In DNA, the CDR3 is TGCGCCACCACGATCGGGGGTCACTACTCCTACGAGCAGTACTTC. Protein sequence: CATTIGGHYSYEQYF.

This clonotype has a count of ten or more. The V and J genes are TRBV7-2 and TRBJ2-1, with D tentatively TRBD2 (5 bases). This CDR3 region has 16 residues. Trimming stripped 0 bases from V and 2 bases from J, with 11 bases between. The germline CDR1 and CDR2 sequences are SGHTA and FQGNSA. CDR3 residues: CASSLAGSGPYNEQFF. The CDR3 DNA reads TGTGCCAGCAGCTTAGCGGGGAGCGGACCCTACAATGAGCAGTTCTTC.

To note about this clonotype: The conserved phenylalanine or tryptophan normally closing the CDR3 is absent here, so this likely arose from a read error. The chain couples TRBV27 to TRBJ2-5; the D gene is possibly TRBD2 (7 bases). The germline CDR1 and CDR2 sequences are MNHEY and SMNVEV (reference sequence). V lost 10 bases and J 3 bases, leaving 18 bases between the germline ends. The CDR3 consists of 14 residues. The CDR3 DNA reads as TGTGCCACCAAGTTAAGCGGGACAAAAGAGACCCAGTACTCC. Its protein is CATKLSGTKETQYS.

This clonotype was counted at least ten times. The genes are TRBV6-2 or TRBV6-3 and TRBJ1-2; D is ambiguous. Germline CDR1 is MNHEY and CDR2 is SVGEGT. Between the trimmed V and J ends, which lost 4 bases and 8 bases, there was a span of 8 bases. This CDR3 region has 11 residues. As DNA, the CDR3 is TGTGCCAGCAGTTTTGGGTCCGGCTACACCTTC. Translation: CASSFGSGYTF.

This clonotype was recorded a few times. CDR3 in amino acids: CASSPQGAFGELFF. CDR3 nucleotides: TGTGCCAGCAGTCCACAGGGGGCTTTCGGGGAGCTGTTTTTT. The gene calls are TRBV27 and TRBJ2-2; 9 nucleotides align to TRBD1. The CDR3 loop spans 14 amino acids. Germline V gene data show CDR1 as MNHEY and CDR2 as SMNVEV (reference sequence). The V and J ends lost 5 bases and 7 bases, in that order; junction bases with no gene match: 5.

On this clonotype: This may come from a read error, since a much larger clone is one base off. CDR3 DNA sequence: TGTGCCAGCAGTGAAGGGGGATCCCGGGCAGATACGCAGTATTTT. Translation gives CASSEGGSRADTQYF. This rearrangement joins TRBV6-1 to TRBJ2-3; D is undetermined. The CDR3 extends over 15 amino acids. Germline V gives CDR1 MNHNS, CDR2 SASEGT. Trimming pared 1 base from V and 4 bases from J, leaving 12 bases between.

In this sample, this clonotype turned up many times. The rearrangement links TRBV5-6 to TRBJ1-3; D is possibly TRBD1 (5 bases). V dropped 1 base and J dropped 5 bases, with 10 bases sitting between them. CDR1 SGHDT and CDR2 YYEEEE come from the germline V gene. The length of the CDR3 is 14 residues. CDR3 sequence: CASSLRRGRNTIYF. Written as DNA, the CDR3 is TGTGCCAGCAGCTTGAGAAGGGGAAGAAACACCATATATTTT.